The present entry profiles one T cell receptor beta chain with its context. Its antigen target is currently unknown. Within one base of it there is no much larger clone, and no base qualities were kept. This sample was taken from a study of blood T cell repertoires in COVID-19 (dated by TCRdb to the early 2020s). Context from the whole study: Collaborator samples came from the United States, Italy and Spain and covered acute and convalescent phases of COVID-19. The material from the prospective study consisted of cDNA or gDNA derived from T cells, B-cell-depleted T cells, or PBMCs. The dataset comprised deeply sampled blood TCRbeta repertoires from subjects exposed to, actively infected with, or recovered from COVID-19. The repertoires were released in a freely available public database intended as a resource for research on the immune response to SARS-CoV-2. Samples came from the ongoing ImmuneRACE study (first 160 participants) plus 1,254 subjects from 6 global collaborators. Sample metadata almost always included a de-identified subject ID, COVID-19 status, age in years and sex. Where available, HLA class I and class II types were taken from metadata supplied by the sample provider and were not determined by assay-based typing.

The immunoSEQ Assay, a bias-controlled multiplex PCR, was used to amplify TCRbeta CDR3 regions from genomic DNA. The authors' pipeline ran thus. The number of nucleated cells in each sample was estimated by amplification of reference gene primers within the assay. To quantify the absolute abundance of each unique TCRbeta CDR3 rearrangement, sequence reads were collapsed and filtered. For each sample, productive Simpson clonality was calculated by taking the square root of Simpson's diversity index across productive rearrangements. As stored in TCRdb, this immuneACCESS dataset retains in-frame rearrangements with V and J assigned. A fraction of the clones does not appear; measured against another copy, unresolved V genes explain less than half of the discrepancy, and the remainder lacks a known reason. V, J and clone size are those of that table, while D and trimming were read from the DNA. A total of over 100,000 clones appear in this sample, roughly nine tenths of them only once. The ten largest clonotypes hold over 10% of the sample.

The CDR3 holds 15 amino acids from the cysteine to the phenylalanine. Only the CDR3 region is kept as DNA, spanning 45 bases read in frame from base 1. The junction shows trimming of 5 bases on V and 4 bases on J, plus 15 bases between the germline ends. Per the germline V gene, MDHEN is the CDR1 and SYDVKM is the CDR2. Results and caveats for the whole study, not just this receptor: Clinical and demographic metadata were provided uncurated, with the amount varying by source and participant.

One collaborating source in Seattle enrolled patients during active infection and followed them longitudinally through the course of disease. Whole blood was collected in K2EDTA tubes by collaborating institutions according to the institutions' own protocols. For TCRbeta analysis, collaborators shipped samples as frozen whole blood, isolated PBMCs, or DNA extracted from either of those sample types. Sequencing was done on a sample of peripheral blood. This receptor was identified in a woman in her seventies with COVID-19, enrolled during active disease. Here the chain combines TRBV28 and TRBJ1-3; the D segment cannot be called with confidence. The DNA reads as follows: TGTGCCAGCAGTCCGGAGGGTTTGGGAGGAAACACCATATATTTT. It encodes CASSPEGLGGNTIYF.